A selection of T cell receptor beta chains follows, all from one sample in a study of blood T cell repertoires in COVID-19. Repertoires were generated with immunoSEQ multiplex PCR, while TCRdb's copy carries only in-frame clones and drops some. The sample lists 150,000 or so clones, roughly three quarters occurring once. Sample: PBMCs or T cells enriched from blood (not recorded which). The receptor set was obtained from a woman between 45 and 60 years old who had recovered from COVID-19. Each CDR3 is given with its conserved first and last residue. Each record gives: D gene, clone size, J gene, V gene, CDR3 protein, CDR3 DNA. The D gene is left open where the match is weak. Clone size is not always given. Where it is, it says once, few, many or a class for expanded clones.

d_gene: TRBD1
abundance: .
j_gene: TRBJ1-1
v_gene: TRBV5-1
CDR3aa: CASTQGEVNTEAFF
CDR3nt: TGCGCCAGCACCCAGGGGGAAGTGAACACTGAAGCTTTCTTT

d_gene: .
abundance: .
j_gene: TRBJ2-5
v_gene: TRBV5-1
CDR3aa: CASSYTGFQETQYF
CDR3nt: TGCGCCAGCAGCTATACAGGGTTCCAAGAGACCCAGTACTTC

d_gene: .
abundance: once
j_gene: TRBJ2-1
v_gene: TRBV24-1
CDR3aa: CATSDPTRDISNNEQFF
CDR3nt: TGTGCCACCAGTGATCCTACTCGGGACATATCCAACAATGAGCAGTTCTTC

d_gene: .
abundance: few
j_gene: TRBJ2-2
v_gene: TRBV5-5
CDR3aa: CASSLTGYGELFF
CDR3nt: TGTGCCAGCAGCCTGACAGGTTACGGGGAGCTGTTTTTT

d_gene: TRBD1
abundance: .
j_gene: TRBJ1-2
v_gene: TRBV28
CDR3aa: CASSLDRAGYTF
CDR3nt: TGTGCCAGCAGTTTGGACAGGGCGGGCTACACCTTC

d_gene: .
abundance: .
j_gene: TRBJ1-2
v_gene: TRBV2
CDR3aa: CASVDSDYGYTF
CDR3nt: TGTGCCAGCGTGGACAGCGACTATGGCTACACCTTC

d_gene: .
abundance: .
j_gene: TRBJ2-1
v_gene: TRBV28
CDR3aa: CASSRRLPREQFF
CDR3nt: TGTGCCAGCAGTCGTCGACTGCCGAGAGAGCAGTTCTTC

d_gene: TRBD1
abundance: .
j_gene: TRBJ2-7
v_gene: TRBV18
CDR3aa: CASSPLSDRAYEQYF
CDR3nt: TGTGCCAGCTCACCACTATCGGACAGGGCCTACGAGCAGTACTTC

d_gene: TRBD2
abundance: .
j_gene: TRBJ2-1
v_gene: TRBV14
CDR3aa: CASSQAGLANEQFF
CDR3nt: TGTGCCAGCAGCCAAGCCGGACTAGCGAATGAGCAGTTCTTC

d_gene: TRBD1
abundance: .
j_gene: TRBJ2-5
v_gene: TRBV4-1
CDR3aa: CASSQENRGPRETQYF
CDR3nt: TGCGCCAGCAGCCAAGAGAACAGGGGGCCGAGGGAGACCCAGTACTTC

d_gene: TRBD2
abundance: .
j_gene: TRBJ2-3
v_gene: TRBV28
CDR3aa: CASPPSGGAVDTQYF
CDR3nt: TGTGCCAGCCCCCCTAGCGGGGGGGCCGTAGATACGCAGTATTTT

d_gene: TRBD1
abundance: .
j_gene: TRBJ1-4
v_gene: TRBV9
CDR3aa: CASSGYNSPGTVNEKLFF
CDR3nt: TGTGCCAGCAGCGGATATAATTCTCCCGGGACAGTCAATGAAAAACTGTTTTTT

d_gene: .
abundance: few
j_gene: TRBJ2-7
v_gene: TRBV28
CDR3aa: CASSTTPGAGMYEQYF
CDR3nt: TGTGCCAGCAGCACCACTCCCGGAGCAGGGATGTACGAGCAGTACTTC

d_gene: TRBD1
abundance: few
j_gene: TRBJ1-4
v_gene: TRBV4-2
CDR3aa: CASSQEGSGTGNEKLFF
CDR3nt: TGTGCCAGCAGCCAAGAAGGGTCCGGGACAGGGAATGAAAAACTGTTTTTT

d_gene: TRBD1
abundance: .
j_gene: TRBJ2-7
v_gene: TRBV28
CDR3aa: CASRTGGSYEQYF
CDR3nt: TGTGCCAGCAGGACAGGGGGGTCCTACGAGCAGTACTTC

d_gene: .
abundance: .
j_gene: TRBJ1-1
v_gene: TRBV5-6
CDR3aa: CASSLAGWAFF
CDR3nt: TGTGCCAGCAGCTTGGCCGGGTGGGCTTTCTTT

d_gene: .
abundance: .
j_gene: TRBJ1-6
v_gene: TRBV14
CDR3aa: CASSQDGGAGSPLHF
CDR3nt: TGTGCCAGCAGCCAAGATGGAGGGGCCGGTTCACCCCTCCACTTT

d_gene: .
abundance: .
j_gene: TRBJ2-5
v_gene: TRBV5-1
CDR3aa: CASSTGTGEETQYF
CDR3nt: TGCGCCAGCAGTACGGGGACTGGCGAAGAGACCCAGTACTTC

d_gene: .
abundance: .
j_gene: TRBJ1-5
v_gene: TRBV7-9
CDR3aa: CASSLDRGWSNQPQHF
CDR3nt: TGTGCCAGCAGCTTAGATAGGGGCTGGAGCAATCAGCCCCAGCATTTT

d_gene: .
abundance: .
j_gene: TRBJ2-2
v_gene: TRBV12-2
CDR3aa: CASRSRTSNTGELFF
CDR3nt: TGTGCAAGTCGCTCCAGAACATCGAACACCGGGGAGCTGTTTTTT

d_gene: .
abundance: once
j_gene: TRBJ1-2
v_gene: TRBV5-1
CDR3aa: CASSLAGLDGYTF
CDR3nt: TGCGCCAGCAGCTTGGCCGGGTTGGATGGCTACACCTTC

d_gene: .
abundance: .
j_gene: TRBJ1-1
v_gene: TRBV27
CDR3aa: CASSLSGTPEAFF
CDR3nt: TGTGCCAGCAGTTTAAGCGGGACCCCTGAAGCTTTCTTT

d_gene: .
abundance: .
j_gene: TRBJ1-4
v_gene: TRBV5-1
CDR3aa: CASSNQTANEKLFF
CDR3nt: TGCGCCAGCAGCAACCAGACAGCTAATGAAAAACTGTTTTTT

d_gene: TRBD1
abundance: .
j_gene: TRBJ2-6
v_gene: TRBV27
CDR3aa: CASSLGQGLSGANVLTF
CDR3nt: TGTGCCAGCAGTCTTGGACAGGGGCTCTCTGGGGCCAACGTCCTGACTTTC

d_gene: TRBD2
abundance: .
j_gene: TRBJ2-7
v_gene: TRBV5-1
CDR3aa: CASSLGLAGGQYEQYF
CDR3nt: TGCGCCAGCAGCCTGGGACTAGCGGGGGGTCAGTACGAGCAGTACTTC

d_gene: TRBD2
abundance: .
j_gene: TRBJ2-3
v_gene: TRBV9
CDR3aa: CASSVRTSGPTDTQYF
CDR3nt: TGTGCCAGCAGCGTAAGGACTAGCGGCCCCACAGATACGCAGTATTTT

d_gene: .
abundance: .
j_gene: TRBJ2-1
v_gene: TRBV5-6
CDR3aa: CASSPAHEPYNEQFF
CDR3nt: TGTGCCAGCAGCCCAGCGCATGAACCATACAATGAGCAGTTCTTC

d_gene: TRBD1
abundance: .
j_gene: TRBJ2-5
v_gene: TRBV5-8
CDR3aa: CASSSGQGAQETQYF
CDR3nt: TGTGCCAGCAGCTCGGGACAGGGGGCACAGGAGACCCAGTACTTC

d_gene: .
abundance: .
j_gene: TRBJ1-3
v_gene: TRBV12-3/TRBV12-4
CDR3aa: CASSFSPGNTIYF
CDR3nt: TGTGCCAGCAGTTTCTCCCCTGGAAACACCATATATTTT

d_gene: TRBD1
abundance: .
j_gene: TRBJ1-4
v_gene: TRBV3-1/TRBV3-2
CDR3aa: CASSPGQINEKLFF
CDR3nt: TGTGCCAGCAGCCCGGGACAGATTAATGAAAAACTGTTTTTT

d_gene: .
abundance: .
j_gene: TRBJ1-4
v_gene: TRBV7-2
CDR3aa: CASSLGHTNEKLFF
CDR3nt: TGTGCCAGCAGCTTAGGCCACACGAATGAAAAACTGTTTTTT

d_gene: TRBD1
abundance: .
j_gene: TRBJ2-3
v_gene: TRBV7-3
CDR3aa: CASSKGGDTQYF
CDR3nt: TGTGCCAGCAGTAAAGGGGGCGATACGCAGTATTTT

d_gene: .
abundance: once
j_gene: TRBJ1-5
v_gene: TRBV9
CDR3aa: CASSPTGQNQPQHF
CDR3nt: TGTGCCAGCAGTCCTACAGGGCAAAATCAGCCCCAGCATTTT

d_gene: TRBD2
abundance: .
j_gene: TRBJ2-5
v_gene: TRBV5-1
CDR3aa: CASSPRGEPWGETQYF
CDR3nt: TGCGCCAGCAGCCCCCGGGGGGAGCCCTGGGGAGAGACCCAGTACTTC

d_gene: .
abundance: .
j_gene: TRBJ1-1
v_gene: TRBV11-2
CDR3aa: CASSLNGDFAEAFF
CDR3nt: TGTGCCAGCAGCTTAAACGGGGATTTCGCTGAAGCTTTCTTT

d_gene: .
abundance: .
j_gene: TRBJ1-1
v_gene: TRBV19
CDR3aa: CASSTSSTTGPNTEAFF
CDR3nt: TGTGCCAGTAGTACCTCAAGCACGACAGGACCGAACACTGAAGCTTTCTTT

d_gene: TRBD1
abundance: once
j_gene: TRBJ2-1
v_gene: TRBV19
CDR3aa: CASSRDRGSDNEQFF
CDR3nt: TGTGCCAGTAGTCGCGACAGGGGTTCGGACAATGAGCAGTTCTTC

d_gene: .
abundance: .
j_gene: TRBJ1-1
v_gene: TRBV11-1
CDR3aa: CASSFSAGNTEAFF
CDR3nt: TGTGCCAGCAGCTTTAGCGCGGGGAACACTGAAGCTTTCTTT

d_gene: TRBD1
abundance: .
j_gene: TRBJ2-7
v_gene: TRBV6-5
CDR3aa: CASTLAGGYEQYF
CDR3nt: TGTGCCAGCACTTTAGCAGGGGGCTACGAGCAGTACTTC

d_gene: TRBD1
abundance: .
j_gene: TRBJ1-4
v_gene: TRBV20-1
CDR3aa: CSASRTGSKEKLFF
CDR3nt: TGCAGTGCTAGTAGGACAGGGAGCAAAGAAAAACTGTTTTTT

d_gene: .
abundance: few
j_gene: TRBJ2-2
v_gene: TRBV5-1
CDR3aa: CASSLGGTANTGELFF
CDR3nt: TGCGCCAGCAGCTTGGGCGGGACAGCGAACACCGGGGAGCTGTTTTTT

d_gene: .
abundance: few
j_gene: TRBJ2-3
v_gene: TRBV3-1/TRBV3-2
CDR3aa: CASSQGLEDTQYF
CDR3nt: TGTGCCAGCAGCCAGGGTTTGGAGGATACGCAGTATTTT

d_gene: TRBD1
abundance: .
j_gene: TRBJ1-6
v_gene: TRBV6-5
CDR3aa: CASRVTGGRSPLHF
CDR3nt: TGTGCCAGCAGAGTGACAGGGGGCCGTTCACCCCTCCACTTT

d_gene: TRBD1
abundance: .
j_gene: TRBJ1-1
v_gene: TRBV6-5
CDR3aa: CASSDRAESTEAFF
CDR3nt: TGTGCCAGCAGCGACAGGGCGGAGAGCACTGAAGCTTTCTTT

d_gene: .
abundance: .
j_gene: TRBJ1-4
v_gene: TRBV6-1
CDR3aa: CASSERGVGREKLFF
CDR3nt: TGTGCCAGCAGTGAACGCGGGGTTGGGCGTGAAAAACTGTTTTTT

d_gene: .
abundance: .
j_gene: TRBJ2-1
v_gene: TRBV21-1
CDR3aa: CASSLSRDIQTYNEQFF
CDR3nt: TGTGCCAGCAGCCTATCCCGGGACATTCAAACCTACAATGAGCAGTTCTTC

d_gene: .
abundance: .
j_gene: TRBJ1-2
v_gene: TRBV6-5
CDR3aa: CASRSPGKGGYTF
CDR3nt: TGTGCCAGCAGGTCCCCAGGGAAGGGTGGCTACACCTTC

d_gene: TRBD2
abundance: .
j_gene: TRBJ2-5
v_gene: TRBV28
CDR3aa: CASSPPDPGAGKYF
CDR3nt: TGTGCCAGCAGCCCCCCCGACCCAGGAGCGGGGAAGTACTTC

d_gene: TRBD2
abundance: .
j_gene: TRBJ2-1
v_gene: TRBV6-4
CDR3aa: CASSDSTSGGAVKFF
CDR3nt: TGTGCCAGCAGTGACTCGACTAGCGGGGGGGCAGTGAAGTTCTTC

d_gene: .
abundance: .
j_gene: TRBJ1-4
v_gene: TRBV10-1
CDR3aa: CASSEGGINEKLFF
CDR3nt: TGCGCCAGCAGTGAGGGCGGAATTAATGAAAAACTGTTTTTT